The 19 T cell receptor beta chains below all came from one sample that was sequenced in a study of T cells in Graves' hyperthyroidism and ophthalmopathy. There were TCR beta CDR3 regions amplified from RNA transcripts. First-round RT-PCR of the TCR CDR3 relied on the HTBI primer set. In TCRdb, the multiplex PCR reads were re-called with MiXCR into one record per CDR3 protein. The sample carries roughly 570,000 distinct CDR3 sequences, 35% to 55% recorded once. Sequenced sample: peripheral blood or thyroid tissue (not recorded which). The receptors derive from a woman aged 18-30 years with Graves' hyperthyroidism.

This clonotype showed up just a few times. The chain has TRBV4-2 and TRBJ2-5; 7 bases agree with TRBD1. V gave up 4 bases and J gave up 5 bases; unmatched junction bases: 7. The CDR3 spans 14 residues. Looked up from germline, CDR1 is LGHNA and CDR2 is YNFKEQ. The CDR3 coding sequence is TGTGCCAGCAGCCCGCCACAGGGGAAGGAGACCCAGTACTTC. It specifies CASSPPQGKETQYF.

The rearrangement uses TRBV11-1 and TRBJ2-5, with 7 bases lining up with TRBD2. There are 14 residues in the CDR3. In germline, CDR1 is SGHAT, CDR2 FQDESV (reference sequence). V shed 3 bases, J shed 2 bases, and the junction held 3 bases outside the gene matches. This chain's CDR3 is CASSFPGGQETQYF. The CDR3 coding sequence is TGTGCCAGCAGCTTTCCCGGGGGGCAAGAGACCCAGTACTTC.

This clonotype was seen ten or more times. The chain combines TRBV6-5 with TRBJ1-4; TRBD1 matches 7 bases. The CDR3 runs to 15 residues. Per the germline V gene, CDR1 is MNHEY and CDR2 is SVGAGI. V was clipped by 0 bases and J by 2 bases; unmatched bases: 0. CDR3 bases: TGTGCCAGCAGTTACTCGACAGGGACTAATGAAAAACTGTTTTTT. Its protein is CASSYSTGTNEKLFF.

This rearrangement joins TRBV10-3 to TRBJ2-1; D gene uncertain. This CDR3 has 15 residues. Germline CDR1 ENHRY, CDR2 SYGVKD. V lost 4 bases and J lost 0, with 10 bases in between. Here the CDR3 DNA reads TGTGCCATCAGTGCCCGATCCGACTCCTACAATGAGCAGTTCTTC. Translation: CAISARSDSYNEQFF.

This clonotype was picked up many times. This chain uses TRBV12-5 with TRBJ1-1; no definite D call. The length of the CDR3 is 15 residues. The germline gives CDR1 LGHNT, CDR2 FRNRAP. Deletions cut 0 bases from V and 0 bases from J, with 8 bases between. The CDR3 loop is CASGLVPPMNTEAFF. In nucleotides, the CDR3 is TGTGCTAGTGGTTTGGTTCCACCCATGAACACTGAAGCTTTCTTT.

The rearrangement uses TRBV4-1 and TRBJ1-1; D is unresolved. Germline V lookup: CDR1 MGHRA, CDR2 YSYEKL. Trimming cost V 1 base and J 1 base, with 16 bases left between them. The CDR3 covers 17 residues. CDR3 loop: CASSQVVLKGANTEAFF. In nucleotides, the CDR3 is TGCGCCAGCAGCCAAGTAGTTCTTAAGGGAGCGAACACTGAAGCTTTCTTT.

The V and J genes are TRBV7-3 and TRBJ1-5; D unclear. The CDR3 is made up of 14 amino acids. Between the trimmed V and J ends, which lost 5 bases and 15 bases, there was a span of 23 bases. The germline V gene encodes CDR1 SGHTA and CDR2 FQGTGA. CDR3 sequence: CASSQVSLMAGWHF. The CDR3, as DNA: TGTGCCAGCAGCCAAGTCTCCCTGATGGCGGGTTGGCATTTT. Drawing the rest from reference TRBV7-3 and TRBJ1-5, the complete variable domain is GAGVSQTPSNKVTEKGKYVELRCDPISGHTALYWYRQSLGQGPEFLIYFQGTGAADDSGLPNDRFFAVRPEGSVSTLKIQRTERGDSAVYLCASSQVSLMAGWHFGDGTRLSIL.

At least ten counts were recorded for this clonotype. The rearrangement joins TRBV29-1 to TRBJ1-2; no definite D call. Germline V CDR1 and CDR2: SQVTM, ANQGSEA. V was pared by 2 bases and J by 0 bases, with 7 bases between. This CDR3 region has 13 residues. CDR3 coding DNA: TGCAGCGTTGAACAGTGGACTAACTATGGCTACACCTTC. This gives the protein CSVEQWTNYGYTF.

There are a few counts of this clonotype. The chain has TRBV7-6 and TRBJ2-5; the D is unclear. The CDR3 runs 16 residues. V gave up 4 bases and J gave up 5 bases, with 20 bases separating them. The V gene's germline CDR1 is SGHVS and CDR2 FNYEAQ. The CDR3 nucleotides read TGTGCCAGCAGCTCTTATAGGTCCGAGAGTCGTGAGACCCAGTACTTC. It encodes CASSSYRSESRETQYF.

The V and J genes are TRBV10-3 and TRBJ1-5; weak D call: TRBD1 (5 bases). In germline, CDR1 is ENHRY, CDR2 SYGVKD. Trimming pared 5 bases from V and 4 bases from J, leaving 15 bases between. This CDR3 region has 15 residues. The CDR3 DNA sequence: TGTGCCATCAGTTTGGAGGGTTGGGGGAATCAGCCCCAGCATTTT. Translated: CAISLEGWGNQPQHF.

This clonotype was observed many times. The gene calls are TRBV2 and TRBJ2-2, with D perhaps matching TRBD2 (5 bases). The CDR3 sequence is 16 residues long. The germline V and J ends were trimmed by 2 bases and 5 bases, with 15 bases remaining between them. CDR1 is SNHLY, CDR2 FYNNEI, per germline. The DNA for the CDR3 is TGTGCCAGCAGTGAACGTTCGGGGTGGAGGACCGGGGAGCTGTTTTTT. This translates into CASSERSGWRTGELFF.

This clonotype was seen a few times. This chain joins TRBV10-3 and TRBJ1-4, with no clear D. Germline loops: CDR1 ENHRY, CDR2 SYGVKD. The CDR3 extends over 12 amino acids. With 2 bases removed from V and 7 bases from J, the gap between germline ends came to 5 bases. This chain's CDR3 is CAISEVSEKLFF. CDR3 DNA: TGTGCCATCAGTGAGGTCTCTGAAAAACTGTTTTTT.

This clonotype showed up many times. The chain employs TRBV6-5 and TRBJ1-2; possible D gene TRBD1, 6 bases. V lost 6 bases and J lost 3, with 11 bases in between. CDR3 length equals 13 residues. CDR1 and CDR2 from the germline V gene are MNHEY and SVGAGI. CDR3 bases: TGTGCCAGCAGCAACAGGGATCACTATGGCTACACCTTC. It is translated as CASSNRDHYGYTF.

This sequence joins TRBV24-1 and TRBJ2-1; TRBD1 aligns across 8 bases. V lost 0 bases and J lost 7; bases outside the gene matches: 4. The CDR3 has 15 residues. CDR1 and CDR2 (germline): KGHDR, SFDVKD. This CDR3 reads CATSDLRTGLNEQFF. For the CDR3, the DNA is TGTGCCACCAGTGATTTGAGGACAGGGTTGAATGAGCAGTTCTTC.

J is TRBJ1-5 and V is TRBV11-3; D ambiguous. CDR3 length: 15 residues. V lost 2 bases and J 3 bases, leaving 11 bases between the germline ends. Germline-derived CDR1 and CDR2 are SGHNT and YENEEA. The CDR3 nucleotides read TGTGCCAGCAGCTTATACCGAGGATACAATCAGCCCCAGCATTTT. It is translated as CASSLYRGYNQPQHF.

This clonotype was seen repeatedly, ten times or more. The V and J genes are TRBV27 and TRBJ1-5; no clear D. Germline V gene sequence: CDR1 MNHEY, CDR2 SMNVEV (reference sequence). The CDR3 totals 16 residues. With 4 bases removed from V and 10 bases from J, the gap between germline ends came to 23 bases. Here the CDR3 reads CASSSVTGPPLFPQHF. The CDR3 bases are TGTGCCAGCAGTTCCGTAACCGGGCCACCTCTCTTTCCCCAGCATTTT.

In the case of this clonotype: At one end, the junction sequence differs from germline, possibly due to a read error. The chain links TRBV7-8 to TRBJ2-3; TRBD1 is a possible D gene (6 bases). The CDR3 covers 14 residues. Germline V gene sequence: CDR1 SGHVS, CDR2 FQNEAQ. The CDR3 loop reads CASSQLGQSDTQYF. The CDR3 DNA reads TGCGCCAGCAGCCAACTAGGACAGTCCGATACGCAGTATTTT.

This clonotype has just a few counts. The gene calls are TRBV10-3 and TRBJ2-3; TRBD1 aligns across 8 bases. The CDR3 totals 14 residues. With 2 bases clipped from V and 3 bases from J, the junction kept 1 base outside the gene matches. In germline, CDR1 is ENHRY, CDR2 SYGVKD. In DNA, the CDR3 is TGTGCCATCAGTGAGGACAGGGGAACAGATACGCAGTATTTT. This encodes CAISEDRGTDTQYF.

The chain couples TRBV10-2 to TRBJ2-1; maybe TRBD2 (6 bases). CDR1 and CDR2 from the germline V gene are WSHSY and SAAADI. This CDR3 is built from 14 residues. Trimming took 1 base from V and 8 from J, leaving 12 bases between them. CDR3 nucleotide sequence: TGCGCCAGCAGTGAGTTCAGCGGGCGGGATGAGCAGTTCTTC. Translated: CASSEFSGRDEQFF.